The rows below give T cell receptor beta chains drawn from one sample of a study of CD8+CD57+ T cells in acquired aplastic anemia. TCRdb re-called the reads through MiXCR, storing one row per CDR3 protein. The sample gives about 190,000 distinct CDR3 sequences, 54% of which show up once; approximately 16% is in the top ten. Sequencing was carried out using sorted CD4+, CD8+, or CD8+CD57+ T cells (not recorded which) from PBMCs. The origin of the receptors is a human donor in good health, serving as a control. Both conserved end residues are part of each CDR3. Each record gives: V gene, J gene, clone size, CDR3 protein. Expanded clones are given a class, and other clones once, few, many or no size at all.

v_gene: TRBV15; j_gene: TRBJ2-3; abundance: .; CDR3aa: CATSRPLGTQYF
v_gene: TRBV7-2; j_gene: TRBJ1-5; abundance: many; CDR3aa: CASSPQHGNQPQHF
v_gene: TRBV20-1; j_gene: TRBJ1-2; abundance: .; CDR3aa: CSARVVDLGGYTF
v_gene: TRBV25-1; j_gene: TRBJ1-5; abundance: .; CDR3aa: CASSELGQKQETQHF
v_gene: TRBV7-2; j_gene: .; abundance: .; CDR3aa: CASSLAGTRETQYF
v_gene: TRBV11-2; j_gene: TRBJ2-2; abundance: many; CDR3aa: CASSFRLGTENTGELFF
v_gene: TRBV7-3; j_gene: TRBJ2-3; abundance: few; CDR3aa: CASSALDRAPPDTQYF
v_gene: TRBV7-3; j_gene: TRBJ2-5; abundance: once; CDR3aa: CASSPGENQPQYF
v_gene: TRBV19; j_gene: TRBJ2-7; abundance: .; CDR3aa: CASSIDGLAGDYEQYF
v_gene: TRBV19; j_gene: TRBJ2-7; abundance: .; CDR3aa: CTSSLEGGRYEQYF
v_gene: TRBV29-1; j_gene: TRBJ2-7; abundance: .; CDR3aa: CGVERIRGEQYF
v_gene: TRBV7-2; j_gene: TRBJ2-1; abundance: .; CDR3aa: CASSHGGPNEQFF
v_gene: TRBV7-9; j_gene: TRBJ1-5; abundance: many; CDR3aa: CASSYSGTGYNQPQHF
v_gene: TRBV18; j_gene: TRBJ2-7; abundance: .; CDR3aa: CASSPRGREAYEQYF
v_gene: TRBV7-3; j_gene: TRBJ2-6; abundance: many; CDR3aa: CASSLSLSGAGSGANVLTF
v_gene: TRBV12-3/TRBV12-4; j_gene: TRBJ1-1; abundance: .; CDR3aa: CASSPLETEAFF
v_gene: TRBV6-6; j_gene: TRBJ1-5; abundance: many; CDR3aa: CASSYDHQPQHF
v_gene: TRBV2; j_gene: TRBJ2-1; abundance: .; CDR3aa: CASSQDRGANNEQFF
v_gene: TRBV5-5; j_gene: TRBJ2-5; abundance: .; CDR3aa: CTSSLSPTVYQETQYF
v_gene: TRBV5-6; j_gene: TRBJ1-2; abundance: .; CDR3aa: CASRVFGAGHTF
v_gene: TRBV15; j_gene: TRBJ2-2; abundance: .; CDR3aa: CATARDRTNTGELFF
v_gene: TRBV12-3/TRBV12-4; j_gene: TRBJ1-1; abundance: many; CDR3aa: CASSDRRIYTEAFF
v_gene: TRBV10-2; j_gene: TRBJ1-5; abundance: .; CDR3aa: CASRQGDQQPQHF
v_gene: TRBV20-1; j_gene: TRBJ2-7; abundance: .; CDR3aa: CSALPDSSRYEQYF
v_gene: TRBV9; j_gene: TRBJ2-3; abundance: many; CDR3aa: CASSARPNLFYSSTDTQYF
v_gene: TRBV6-2/TRBV6-3; j_gene: TRBJ1-1; abundance: few; CDR3aa: CASRHPSMNTEAFF
v_gene: TRBV7-3; j_gene: TRBJ2-1; abundance: .; CDR3aa: CASIPTGGYNEQFF